This TCR beta chain was profiled in a study of blood T cell repertoires in COVID-19. Original processing methods: The assay estimated nucleated cells by amplifying reference gene primers. Produced via immunoSEQ multiplex PCR; TCRdb's table is partial and in-frame only. V and J calls and clone size are copied from that table; D and trimming were computed from the DNA. In the table there are about 68,000 clones, more than 70% of which are singletons. Sequenced sample: peripheral blood. The sequence was collected from a man in his forties or fifties with active COVID-19.

CDR3 in DNA: TGTGCCAGCAGCCCATTTGCGGGGTCCGGGTACGAGCAGTACTTC. This encodes CASSPFAGSGYEQYF. V is TRBV7-9 and J is TRBJ2-7; tentatively, D is TRBD2 (6 bases). Germline V CDR1 and CDR2: SEHNR, FQNEAQ (reference sequence). This CDR3 is built from 15 residues. The V end lost 5 bases, the J end lost 4 bases, and 18 bases lay between the germline ends.